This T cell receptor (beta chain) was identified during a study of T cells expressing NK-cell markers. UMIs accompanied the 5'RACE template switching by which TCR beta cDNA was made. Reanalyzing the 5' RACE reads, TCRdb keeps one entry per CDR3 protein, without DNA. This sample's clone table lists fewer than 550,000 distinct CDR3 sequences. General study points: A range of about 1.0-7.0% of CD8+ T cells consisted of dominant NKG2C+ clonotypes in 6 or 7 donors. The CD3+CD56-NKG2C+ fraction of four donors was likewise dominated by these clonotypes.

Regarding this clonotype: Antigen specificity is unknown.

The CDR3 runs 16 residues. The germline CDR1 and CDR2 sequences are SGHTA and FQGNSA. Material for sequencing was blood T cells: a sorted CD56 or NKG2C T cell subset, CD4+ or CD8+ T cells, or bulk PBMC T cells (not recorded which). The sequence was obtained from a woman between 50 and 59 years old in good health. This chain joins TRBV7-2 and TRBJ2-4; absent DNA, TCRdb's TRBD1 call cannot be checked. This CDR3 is CASSLVSRGTANIQYF. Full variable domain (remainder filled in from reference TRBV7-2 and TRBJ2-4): GAGVSQSPSNKVTEKGKDVELRCDPISGHTALYWYRQSLGQGLEFLIYFQGNSAPDKSGLPSDRFSAERTGGSVSTLTIQRTQQEDSAVYLCASSLVSRGTANIQYFGAGTRLSVL.